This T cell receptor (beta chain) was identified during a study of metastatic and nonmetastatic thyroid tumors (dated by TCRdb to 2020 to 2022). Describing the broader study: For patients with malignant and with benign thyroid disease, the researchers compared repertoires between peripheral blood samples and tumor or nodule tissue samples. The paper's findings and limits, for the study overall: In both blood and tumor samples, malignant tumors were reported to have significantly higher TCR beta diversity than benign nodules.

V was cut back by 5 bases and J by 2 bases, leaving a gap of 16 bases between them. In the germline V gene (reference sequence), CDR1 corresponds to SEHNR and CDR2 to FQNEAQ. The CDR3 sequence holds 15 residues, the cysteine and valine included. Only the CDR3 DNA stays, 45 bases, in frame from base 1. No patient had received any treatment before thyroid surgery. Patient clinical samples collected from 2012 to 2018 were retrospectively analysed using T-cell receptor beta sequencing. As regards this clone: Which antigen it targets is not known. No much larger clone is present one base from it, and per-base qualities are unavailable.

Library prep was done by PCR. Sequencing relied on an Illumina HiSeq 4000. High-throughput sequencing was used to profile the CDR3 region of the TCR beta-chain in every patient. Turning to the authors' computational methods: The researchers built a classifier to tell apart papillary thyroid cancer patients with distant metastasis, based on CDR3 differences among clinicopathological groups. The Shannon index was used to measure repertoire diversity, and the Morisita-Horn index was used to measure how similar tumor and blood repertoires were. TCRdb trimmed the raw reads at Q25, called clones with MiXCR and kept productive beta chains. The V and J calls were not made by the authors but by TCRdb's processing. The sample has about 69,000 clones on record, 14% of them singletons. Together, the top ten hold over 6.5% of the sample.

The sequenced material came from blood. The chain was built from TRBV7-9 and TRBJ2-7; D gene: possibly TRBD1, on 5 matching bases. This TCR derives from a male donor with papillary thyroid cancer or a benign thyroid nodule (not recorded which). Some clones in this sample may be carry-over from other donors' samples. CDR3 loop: CASSLQATRPYEQYV. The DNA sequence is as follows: TGTGCCAGCAGCCTACAGGCGACGAGACCCTACGAGCAGTACGTC.